The 28 T cell receptor beta chains reported below all come from one sample, sequenced in a study of T cells in tumors after PD-1 blockade. The table came from immunoSEQ multiplex PCR; TCRdb's copy has only in-frame clones and leaves some out. The sample contains 5,000 or so clones, 60% to 80% of which appear only once. The sample consisted of tumor tissue, taken before anti-PD-1 treatment. Receptors were obtained from a human donor with basal cell carcinoma.

The CDR3 nucleotides read TGCGCCAGTAACAGGGGAGTCTCCTACGAGCAGTACTTC. This translates into CASNRGVSYEQYF. The genes are TRBV5-1 and TRBJ2-7; TRBD1 aligns across 7 bases. The J segment lost 0 bases and the V segment lost 8 bases, leaving 5 bases of the junction unmatched. The CDR3 covers 13 residues. Germline V gene sequence: CDR1 SGHRS, CDR2 YFSETQ.

The V gene is TRBV7-9, the J gene TRBJ1-1; 9 nucleotides align to TRBD1. The CDR3 contains 14 residues. Germline assignment: CDR1 SEHNR and CDR2 FQNEAQ (reference sequence). With V trimmed by 6 bases and J by 8 bases, 10 bases remained unmatched. The CDR3 region has the DNA TGTGCCAGCAGTACAGGGGGCGGGGGATACGAAGCTTTCTTT. Its translation is CASSTGGGGYEAFF. Variable domain in full (rest from reference TRBV7-9 and TRBJ1-1): DTGVSQNPRHKITKRGQNVTFRCDPISEHNRLYWYRQTLGQGPEFLTYFQNEAQLEKSRLLSDRFSAERPKGSFSTLEIQRTEQGDSAMYLCASSTGGGGYEAFFGQGTRLTVV.

This chain links TRBV5-1 with TRBJ2-5; a possible D gene is TRBD2 (6 bases). CDR1 is SGHRS and CDR2 is YFSETQ in the germline V gene. V gave up 4 bases and J gave up 5 bases, with 21 bases separating them. This CDR3 contains 16 residues. In DNA, the CDR3 is TGCGCCAGCAGCCACGGAGGACCGGCCCTAGCGGAGACCCAGTACTTC. Translating gives CASSHGGPALAETQYF.

This CDR3 is CAWSVSEINEKLFF. The DNA of the CDR3 is TGTGCCTGGAGTGTATCCGAAATTAATGAAAAACTGTTTTTT. This sequence joins TRBV30 and TRBJ1-4; D is uncertain. V was trimmed by 0 bases and J by 4 bases, leaving 9 bases between them. The length of the CDR3 is 14 residues. Germline V lookup: CDR1 GTSNPN, CDR2 SVGIG (reference sequence).

This clone was counted a single time. V gene TRBV19 combines with J gene TRBJ1-6; TRBD1 is a possible D gene (6 bases). The CDR3 consists of 18 residues. The V and J ends lost 3 bases and 6 bases respectively, with 21 bases between them. Germline assignment: CDR1 LNHDA and CDR2 SQIVND (reference sequence). DNA for the CDR3: TGTGCCAGTAGTATCGGTGGGAGTTGGTTAGGGGGTAATTCACCCCTCCACTTT. It translates to CASSIGGSWLGGNSPLHF.

The sample holds a few counts of this clone. V and J are TRBV19 and TRBJ2-7; 7 bases match TRBD1. CDR3 size: 17 residues. Germline V CDR1 and CDR2: LNHDA, SQIVND (reference sequence). Trimming at V came to 0 bases and at J to 2 bases, leaving 10 bases not matched to a gene. This chain's CDR3 is CASSIDLRTGRTYEQYF. CDR3 in DNA: TGTGCCAGTAGTATAGACCTCAGGACAGGCAGAACCTACGAGCAGTACTTC.

This clone was observed a handful of times. The V call is TRBV2, the J call TRBJ1-5; 8 nucleotides align to TRBD1. The J segment lost 0 bases and the V segment lost 6 bases, leaving 7 bases of the junction unmatched. The CDR3 totals 16 residues. The germline gives CDR1 SNHLY, CDR2 FYNNEI. The CDR3 DNA reads TGTGCCAGCAGGGAGGACAGGGAATATAGCAATCAGCCCCAGCATTTT. Protein product: CASREDREYSNQPQHF.

The CDR3 coding sequence is TGTGCCAGCAGCTTTAACCAGGGGGCGTTAAGTACTGAAGCTTTCTTT. As protein: CASSFNQGALSTEAFF. The chain combines TRBV11-3 with TRBJ1-1, with TRBD1 identical over 8 bases. The CDR3 extends over 16 amino acids. Germline loops: CDR1 SGHNT, CDR2 YENEEA. V trimming: 3 bases; J trimming: 5 bases; junction bases outside the gene matches: 11.

As concerns this clone: This specimen includes other DNA sequences encoding the same CDR3. The chain carries TRBV2 and TRBJ1-5; a possible D gene is TRBD1 (6 bases). V lost 5 bases to trimming and J lost 5 bases, with 10 bases between them. CDR1 is SNHLY, CDR2 FYNNEI, per germline. This CDR3 is built from 13 residues. The CDR3 DNA is TGTGCCAGCAGTCGGACAGTCGATCAGCCCCAGCATTTT. Protein product: CASSRTVDQPQHF.

The V gene is TRBV5-4, the J gene TRBJ1-1; D perhaps matches TRBD1 (6 bases). This CDR3 has 14 residues. Germline V lookup: CDR1 SGHNT, CDR2 YYREEE (reference sequence). Deletions cut 3 bases from V and 8 bases from J, with 17 bases between. CDR3 amino acids: CASSYLQGASEAFF. DNA for the CDR3: TGTGCCAGCAGCTACCTACAGGGCGCAAGCGAAGCTTTCTTT.

The chain couples TRBV5-6 to TRBJ2-7; 11 bases agree with TRBD1. This CDR3 contains 15 residues. Germline loops: CDR1 SGHDT, CDR2 YYEEEE. The trim removed 4 bases at V and 0 bases at J, leaving 3 bases unmatched. CDR3 protein: CASSLGTGGSYEQYF. In DNA, the CDR3 is TGTGCCAGCAGCCTAGGGACAGGGGGCTCCTACGAGCAGTACTTC.

The rearrangement links TRBV9 to TRBJ2-1, with 8 bases that match TRBD1. The CDR3 contains 15 residues. Looked up from germline, CDR1 is SGDLS and CDR2 is YYNGEE. Trimming removed 0 bases from V and 8 bases from J; junction bases left unmatched: 7. CDR3 nucleotides: TGTGCCAGCAGCGTAGAGGGGCAGGGGGCCTATGAGCAGTTCTTC. It codes for CASSVEGQGAYEQFF.

This clone is labeled as medium-sized. The chain joins TRBV19 to TRBJ2-5; TRBD2 matches 10 bases. Trimming removed 3 bases from V and 5 bases from J; junction bases left unmatched: 9. CDR3 length equals 16 residues. The germline V gene encodes CDR1 LNHDA and CDR2 SQIVND (reference sequence). The CDR3 bases are TGTGCCAGTAGTATCCTGACTAGCGGGTCGGCGGAGACCCAGTACTTC. This gives the protein CASSILTSGSAETQYF.

The table lists this clone with a count of one. The chain has TRBV12-1 and TRBJ2-5; the tabulated D call, TRBD2, remains unverified against the DNA. TRBV12-1 is a documented pseudogene. The CDR3 runs to 17 residues. Here the CDR3 reads CASSFRRLAGGEETQYF. CDR3 DNA sequence: TGTGCCAGCAGCTTTAGGCGGCTAGCGGGGGGGGAAGAGACCCAGTACTTC.

V usage is TRBV7-6 and J usage is TRBJ2-7; weak D call: TRBD2 (5 bases). V was trimmed by 2 bases and J by 5 bases, leaving 19 bases between them. The germline gives CDR1 SGHVS, CDR2 FNYEAQ. The CDR3 is 16 amino acids. The CDR3, as DNA: TGTGCCAGCAGCTTACAACCGGCGTTAACGGGGAACGAGCAGTACTTC. Translated, it gives CASSLQPALTGNEQYF. Complete variable domain (other parts from reference TRBV7-6 and TRBJ2-7): GAGVSQSPRYKVTKRGQDVALRCDPISGHVSLYWYRQALGQGPEFLTYFNYEAQQDKSGLPNDRFSAERPEGSISTLTIQRTEQRDSAMYRCASSLQPALTGNEQYFGPGTRLTVT.

V is TRBV5-4 and J is TRBJ2-5; TRBD1 matches 11 bases. V lost 6 bases to trimming and J lost 8 bases; unmatched junction nucleotides: 6. The CDR3 contains 13 residues. Germline-derived CDR1 and CDR2 are SGHNT and YYREEE (reference sequence). CDR3 in amino acids: CASTGGQGATQYF. The DNA for the CDR3 is TGTGCCAGCACCGGAGGACAGGGGGCCACCCAGTACTTC.

The gene calls are TRBV4-2 and TRBJ2-7, with 11 bases that match TRBD1. The CDR3 runs 15 residues. Germline trimming cut 5 bases from V and 5 bases from J; bases unmatched to any gene: 8. Germline V gene data show CDR1 as LGHNA and CDR2 as YNFKEQ. In DNA, the CDR3 is TGTGCCAGCAGCGACCGGGACAGGGGGTCCCACGAGCAGTACTTC. It is translated as CASSDRDRGSHEQYF.

This clone was seen only a few times. This rearrangement joins TRBV19 to TRBJ1-1; 7 bases align to TRBD1. This CDR3 region has 15 residues. After removal of 3 bases from V and 4 bases from J, the junction contained 8 bases not matched to a gene. Germline V gives CDR1 LNHDA, CDR2 SQIVND (reference sequence). CDR3 DNA: TGTGCCAGTAGTATTAAGGGGGCTTTACCCACTGAAGCTTTCTTT. This translates into CASSIKGALPTEAFF.

The J gene is TRBJ1-1, the V gene TRBV3-1 (or the pseudogene TRBV3-2); D gene ambiguous. Between the trimmed V and J ends, which lost 5 bases and 1 base, there was a span of 8 bases. Germline lookup yields CDR1 LGHDT and CDR2 YNNKEL (reference sequence). The CDR3 contains 13 residues. Written as DNA, the CDR3 is TGTGCCAGCAGCAGTAGGAGGAACACTGAAGCTTTCTTT. Encoded protein: CASSSRRNTEAFF.

This chain connects TRBV30 to TRBJ1-2, with D uncertain. There are 11 residues in the CDR3. V lost 5 bases to trimming and J lost 5 bases, with 9 bases between them. CDR1 and CDR2 (germline): GTSNPN, SVGIG (reference sequence). The CDR3 is CAWEGDYGYTF. In nucleotides, the CDR3 is TGTGCCTGGGAAGGAGATTATGGCTACACCTTC.

This clone has only one observation. The V gene is TRBV12-3 or TRBV12-4, the J gene TRBJ2-7, with D possibly matching TRBD2 (5 bases). The germline V and J ends were trimmed by 3 bases and 1 base, with 7 bases remaining between them. CDR3 length: 13 amino acids. DNA of the CDR3: TGTGCCAGCAGTTTGGGAGCGTCCTACGAGCAGTACTTC. Translated: CASSLGASYEQYF.

V gene TRBV20-1 combines with J gene TRBJ2-1, with D hard to call. The CDR3 has 11 residues. The germline gives CDR1 DFQATT, CDR2 SNEGSKA (reference sequence). V dropped 4 bases and J dropped 10 bases, with 11 bases sitting between them. This CDR3 reads CSATNSVEQFF. In DNA, the CDR3 is TGCAGTGCTACCAACTCAGTCGAGCAGTTCTTC.

The rearrangement links TRBV2 to TRBJ2-7; 9 nucleotides align to TRBD2. V was pared by 3 bases and J by 0 bases, with 6 bases of the junction left unmatched. The CDR3 length is 16 residues. The germline V gene has CDR1 SNHLY and CDR2 FYNNEI. CDR3 in amino acids: CASSDIGGGASYEQYF. CDR3 DNA sequence: TGTGCCAGCAGTGATATCGGCGGGGGGGCCTCCTACGAGCAGTACTTC.

The J gene is TRBJ1-1, the V gene TRBV5-1; 10 bases are a match to TRBD1. V dropped 3 bases and J dropped 4; count of bases not matched to a gene: 3. Looked up from germline, CDR1 is SGHRS and CDR2 is YFSETQ. This CDR3 has 14 amino acids. In DNA, the CDR3 is TGCGCCAGCAGCTCCGGGACAGGGGCCACTGAAGCTTTCTTT. This translates into CASSSGTGATEAFF.

The chain has TRBV11-3 and TRBJ2-5; TRBD1 aligns across 7 bases. The germline CDR1 and CDR2 sequences are SGHNT and YENEEA. With V trimmed by 4 bases and J by 5 bases, 10 bases remained unmatched. This CDR3 is 15 amino acids long. The CDR3 protein is CASSYEAGGGETQYF. In DNA, the CDR3 is TGTGCCAGCAGCTACGAGGCAGGGGGTGGCGAGACCCAGTACTTC. Supplemented by reference TRBV11-3 and TRBJ2-5, the full variable domain reads EAGVVQSPRYKIIEKKQPVAFWCNPISGHNTLYWYLQNLGQGPELLIRYENEEAVDDSQLPKDRFSAERLKGVDSTLKIQPAELGDSAVYLCASSYEAGGGETQYFGPGTRLLVL.

The chain carries TRBV5-1 and TRBJ2-3, with D perhaps matching TRBD1 (5 bases). Germline V gene sequence: CDR1 SGHRS, CDR2 YFSETQ. This CDR3 comprises 14 residues. V lost 1 base and J 6 bases, leaving 12 bases between the germline ends. CDR3 loop: CASSLWGPSDTQYF. The CDR3 nucleotides are TGCGCCAGCAGCTTGTGGGGCCCGTCGGATACGCAGTATTTT.

CDR3 sequence (DNA): TGTGCCAGCAGCCCATACAGGGACCATCAGCCCCAGCATTTT. It encodes CASSPYRDHQPQHF. The gene calls are TRBV3-1 (or the pseudogene TRBV3-2) and TRBJ1-5, with a possible D match to TRBD1 (6 bases). The V end was cut by 4 bases, the J end by 5 bases, with 12 bases between. Germline V CDR1 and CDR2: LGHDT, YNNKEL (reference sequence). The CDR3 runs to 14 residues.

The chain links TRBV5-1 to TRBJ2-2; the D is unclear. Trimming stripped 4 bases from V and 2 bases from J, with 6 bases between. This CDR3 region has 13 residues. CDR1 is SGHRS and CDR2 is YFSETQ in the germline V gene. The DNA for the CDR3 is TGCGCCAGCAGCCCATCAAACACCGGGGAGCTGTTTTTT. This gives the protein CASSPSNTGELFF. Based on the CDR3 plus reference TRBV5-1 and TRBJ2-2, the full variable domain is KAGVTQTPRYLIKTRGQQVTLSCSPISGHRSVSWYQQTPGQGLQFLFEYFSETQRNKGNFPGRFSGRQFSNSRSEMNVSTLELGDSALYLCASSPSNTGELFFGEGSRLTVL.